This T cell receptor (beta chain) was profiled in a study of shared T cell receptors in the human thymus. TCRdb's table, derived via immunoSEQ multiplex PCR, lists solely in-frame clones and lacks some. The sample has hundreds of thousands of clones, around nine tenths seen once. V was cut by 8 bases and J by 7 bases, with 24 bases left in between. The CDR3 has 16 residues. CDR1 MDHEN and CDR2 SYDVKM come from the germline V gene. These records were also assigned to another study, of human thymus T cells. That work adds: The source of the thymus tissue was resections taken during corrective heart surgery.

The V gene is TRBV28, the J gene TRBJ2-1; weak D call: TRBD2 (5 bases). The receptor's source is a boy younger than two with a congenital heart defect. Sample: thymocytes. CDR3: CASFSGIPTFWNEQFF. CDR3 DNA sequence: TGTGCCAGCTTTTCGGGGATACCAACCTTTTGGAATGAGCAGTTCTTC.